The 4 T cell receptor beta chains below were found in one sample sequenced in a study of T cell changes during pregnancy in multiple sclerosis. Data came from immunoSEQ multiplex PCR; TCRdb stores just in-frame clones and leaves some out. The table shows roughly 35,000 clones, with 88% occurring only once. This specimen consisted of CD4+ T cells from peripheral blood mononuclear cells, obtained before pregnancy. The receptors were gathered from a female donor with multiple sclerosis, enrolled in a pregnancy study.

The chain couples TRBV25-1 to TRBJ2-7, with D possibly being TRBD1 (6 bases). Trimming cost V 7 bases and J 4 bases, with 11 bases left between them. Germline lookup yields CDR1 MGHDK and CDR2 SYGVNS. The CDR3 is 12 amino acids. Written as DNA, the CDR3 is TGTGCCAGCAAACAGGGTTTGTACGAGCAGTACTTC. It specifies CASKQGLYEQYF.

The chain combines TRBV2 with TRBJ1-3, with no clear D. The ends were cut back, 7 bases at V and 4 bases at J, with 8 bases in the middle. The germline CDR1 and CDR2 sequences are SNHLY and FYNNEI. The CDR3 covers 12 residues. This CDR3 reads CASKAQGNTIYF. The CDR3 DNA reads TGTGCCAGCAAAGCCCAAGGAAACACCATATATTTT.

The chain recombines TRBV30 with TRBJ1-3, with a weak D call TRBD1 (5 bases). V was clipped by 2 bases and J by 3 bases, with 14 bases between them. The CDR3 covers 15 residues. Germline CDR1 and CDR2: GTSNPN and SVGIG (reference sequence). Here the CDR3 DNA reads TGTGCCTGGAGTCGGGGGAGCTTCTTTGGAAACACCATATATTTT. Encoded protein: CAWSRGSFFGNTIYF.

The V gene is TRBV5-1, the J gene TRBJ2-3; 12 bases fit TRBD1. The CDR3 spans 15 residues. The germline V gene encodes CDR1 SGHRS and CDR2 YFSETQ. V shed 2 bases, J shed 5 bases, and the junction held 3 bases outside the gene matches. CDR3 sequence reads: CASSLGTGGRDTQYF. CDR3 sequence (DNA): TGCGCCAGCAGCTTAGGGACAGGGGGCAGAGATACGCAGTATTTT.